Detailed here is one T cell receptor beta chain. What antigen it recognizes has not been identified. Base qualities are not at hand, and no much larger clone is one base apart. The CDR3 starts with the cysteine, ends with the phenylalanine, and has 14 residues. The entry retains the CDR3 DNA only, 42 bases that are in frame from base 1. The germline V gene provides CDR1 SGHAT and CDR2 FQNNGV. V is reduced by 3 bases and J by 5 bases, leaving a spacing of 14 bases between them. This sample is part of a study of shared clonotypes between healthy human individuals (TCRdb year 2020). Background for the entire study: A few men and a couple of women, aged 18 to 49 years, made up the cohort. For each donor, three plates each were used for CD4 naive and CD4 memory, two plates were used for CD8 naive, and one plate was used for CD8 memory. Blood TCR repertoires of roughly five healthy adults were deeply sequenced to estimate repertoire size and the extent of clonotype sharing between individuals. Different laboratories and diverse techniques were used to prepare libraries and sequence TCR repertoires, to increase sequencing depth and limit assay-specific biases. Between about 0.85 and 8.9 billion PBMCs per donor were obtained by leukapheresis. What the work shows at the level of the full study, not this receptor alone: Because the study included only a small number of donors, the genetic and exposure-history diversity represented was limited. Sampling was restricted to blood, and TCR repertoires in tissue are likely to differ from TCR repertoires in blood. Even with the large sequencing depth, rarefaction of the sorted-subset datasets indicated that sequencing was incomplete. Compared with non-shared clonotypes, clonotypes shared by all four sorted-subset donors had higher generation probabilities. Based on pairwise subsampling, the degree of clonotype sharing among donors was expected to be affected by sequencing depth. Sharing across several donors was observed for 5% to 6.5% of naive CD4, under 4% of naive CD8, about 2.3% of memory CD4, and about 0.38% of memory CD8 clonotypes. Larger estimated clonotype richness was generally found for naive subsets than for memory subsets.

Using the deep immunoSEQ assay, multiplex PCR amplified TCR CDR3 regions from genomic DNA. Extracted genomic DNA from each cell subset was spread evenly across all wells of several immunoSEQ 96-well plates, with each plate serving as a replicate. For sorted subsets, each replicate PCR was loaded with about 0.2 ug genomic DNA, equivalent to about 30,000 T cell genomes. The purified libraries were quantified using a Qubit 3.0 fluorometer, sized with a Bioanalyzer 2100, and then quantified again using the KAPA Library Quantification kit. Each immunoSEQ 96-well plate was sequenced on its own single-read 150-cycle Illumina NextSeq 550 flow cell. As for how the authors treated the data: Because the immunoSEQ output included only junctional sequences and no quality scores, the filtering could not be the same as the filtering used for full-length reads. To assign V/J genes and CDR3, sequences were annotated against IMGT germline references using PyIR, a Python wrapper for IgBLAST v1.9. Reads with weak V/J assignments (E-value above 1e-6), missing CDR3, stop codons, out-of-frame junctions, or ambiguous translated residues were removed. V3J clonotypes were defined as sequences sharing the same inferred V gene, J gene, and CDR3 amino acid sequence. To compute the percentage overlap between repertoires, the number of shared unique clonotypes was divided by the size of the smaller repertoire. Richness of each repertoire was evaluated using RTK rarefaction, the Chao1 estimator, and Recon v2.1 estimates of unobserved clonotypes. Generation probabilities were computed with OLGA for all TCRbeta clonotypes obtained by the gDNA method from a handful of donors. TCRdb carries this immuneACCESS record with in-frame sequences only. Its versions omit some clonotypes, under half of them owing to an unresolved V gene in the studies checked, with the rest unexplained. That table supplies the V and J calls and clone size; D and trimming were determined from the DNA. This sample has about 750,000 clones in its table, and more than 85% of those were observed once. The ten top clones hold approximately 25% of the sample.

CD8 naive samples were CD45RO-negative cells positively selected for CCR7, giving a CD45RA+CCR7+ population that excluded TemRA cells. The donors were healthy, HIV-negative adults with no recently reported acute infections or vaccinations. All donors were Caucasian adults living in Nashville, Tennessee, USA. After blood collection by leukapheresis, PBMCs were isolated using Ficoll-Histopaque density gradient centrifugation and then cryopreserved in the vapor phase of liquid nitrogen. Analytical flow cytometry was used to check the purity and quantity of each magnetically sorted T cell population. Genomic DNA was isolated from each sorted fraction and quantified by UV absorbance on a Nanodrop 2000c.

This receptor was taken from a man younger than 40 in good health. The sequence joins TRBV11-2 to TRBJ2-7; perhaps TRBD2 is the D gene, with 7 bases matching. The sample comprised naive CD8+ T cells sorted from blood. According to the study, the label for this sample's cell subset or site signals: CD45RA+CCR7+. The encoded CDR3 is CASSLGGAKDEQYF. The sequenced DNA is TGTGCCAGCAGCTTGGGGGGGGCCAAGGACGAGCAGTACTTC.